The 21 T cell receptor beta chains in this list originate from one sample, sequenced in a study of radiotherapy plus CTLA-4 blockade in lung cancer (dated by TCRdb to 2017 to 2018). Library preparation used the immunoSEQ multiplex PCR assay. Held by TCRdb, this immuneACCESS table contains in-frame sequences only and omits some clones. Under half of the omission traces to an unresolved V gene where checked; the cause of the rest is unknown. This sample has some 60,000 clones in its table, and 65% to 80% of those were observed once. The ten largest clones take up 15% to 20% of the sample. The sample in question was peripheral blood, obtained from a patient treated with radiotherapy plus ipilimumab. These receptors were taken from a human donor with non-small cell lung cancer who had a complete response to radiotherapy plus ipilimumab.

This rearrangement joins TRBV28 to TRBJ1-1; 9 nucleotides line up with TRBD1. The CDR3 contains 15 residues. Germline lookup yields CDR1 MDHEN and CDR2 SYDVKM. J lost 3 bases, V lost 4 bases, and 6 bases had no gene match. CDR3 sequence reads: CASSSGTGLDTEAFF. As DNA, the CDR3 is TGTGCCAGCAGTTCCGGGACAGGGCTGGACACTGAAGCTTTCTTT.

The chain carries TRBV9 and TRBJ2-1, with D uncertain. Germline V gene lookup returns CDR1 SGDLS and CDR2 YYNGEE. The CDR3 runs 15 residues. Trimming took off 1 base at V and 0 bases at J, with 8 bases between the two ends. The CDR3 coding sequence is TGTGCCAGCAGCGTACTGGTTAGCTCCTACAATGAGCAGTTCTTC. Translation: CASSVLVSSYNEQFF. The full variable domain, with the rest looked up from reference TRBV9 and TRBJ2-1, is DSGVTQTPKHLITATGQRVTLRCSPRSGDLSVYWYQQSLDQGLQFLIQYYNGEERAKGNILERFSAQQFPDLHSELNLSSLELGDSALYFCASSVLVSSYNEQFFGPGTRLTVL.

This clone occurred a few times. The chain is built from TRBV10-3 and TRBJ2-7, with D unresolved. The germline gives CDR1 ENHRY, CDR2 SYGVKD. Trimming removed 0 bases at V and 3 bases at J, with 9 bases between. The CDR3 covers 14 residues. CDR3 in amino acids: CAISESTLSYEQYF. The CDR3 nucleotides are TGTGCCATCAGTGAGTCGACTCTGAGCTACGAGCAGTACTTC.

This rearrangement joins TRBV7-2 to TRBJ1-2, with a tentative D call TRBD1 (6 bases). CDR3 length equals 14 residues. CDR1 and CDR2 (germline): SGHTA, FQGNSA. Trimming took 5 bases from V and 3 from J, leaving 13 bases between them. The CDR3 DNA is TGTGCCAGCAGCGCCCTAGGGGGATACTATGGCTACACCTTC. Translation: CASSALGGYYGYTF.

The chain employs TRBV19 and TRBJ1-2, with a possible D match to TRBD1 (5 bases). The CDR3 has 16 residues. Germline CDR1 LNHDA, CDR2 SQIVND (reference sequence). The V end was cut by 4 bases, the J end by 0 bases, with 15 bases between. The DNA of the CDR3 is TGTGCCAGTAGTACCGAAGGACAAGTAACTAACTATGGCTACACCTTC. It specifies CASSTEGQVTNYGYTF.

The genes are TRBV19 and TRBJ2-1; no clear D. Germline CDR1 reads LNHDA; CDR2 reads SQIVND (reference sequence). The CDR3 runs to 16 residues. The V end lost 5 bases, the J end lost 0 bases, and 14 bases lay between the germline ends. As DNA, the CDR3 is TGTGCCAGTAGTCGGAGTAGCCTCCTCTCCTACAATGAGCAGTTCTTC. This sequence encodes CASSRSSLLSYNEQFF.

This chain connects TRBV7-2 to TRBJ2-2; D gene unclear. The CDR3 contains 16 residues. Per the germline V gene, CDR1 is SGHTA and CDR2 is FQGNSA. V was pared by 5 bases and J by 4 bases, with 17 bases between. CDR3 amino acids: CASSPEPSSSTGELFF. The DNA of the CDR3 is TGTGCCAGCAGCCCTGAACCCTCTAGTTCCACCGGGGAGCTGTTTTTT. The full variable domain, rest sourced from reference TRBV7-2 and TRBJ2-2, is GAGVSQSPSNKVTEKGKDVELRCDPISGHTALYWYRQSLGQGLEFLIYFQGNSAPDKSGLPSDRFSAERTGGSVSTLTIQRTQQEDSAVYLCASSPEPSSSTGELFFGEGSRLTVL.

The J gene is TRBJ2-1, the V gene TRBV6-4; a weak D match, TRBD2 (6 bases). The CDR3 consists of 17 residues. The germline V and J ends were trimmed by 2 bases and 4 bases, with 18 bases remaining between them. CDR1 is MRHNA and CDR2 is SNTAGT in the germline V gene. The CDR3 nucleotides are TGTGCCAGCAGTGACGGGAGCAATAGGGGAGGTTACAATGAGCAGTTCTTC. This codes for CASSDGSNRGGYNEQFF.

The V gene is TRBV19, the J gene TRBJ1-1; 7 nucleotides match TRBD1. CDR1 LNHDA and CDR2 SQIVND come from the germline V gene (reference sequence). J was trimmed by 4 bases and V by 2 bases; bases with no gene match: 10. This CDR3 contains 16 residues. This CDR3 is CASSIKRAGTVTEAFF. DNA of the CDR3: TGTGCCAGTAGTATAAAGCGCGCCGGGACAGTCACTGAAGCTTTCTTT.

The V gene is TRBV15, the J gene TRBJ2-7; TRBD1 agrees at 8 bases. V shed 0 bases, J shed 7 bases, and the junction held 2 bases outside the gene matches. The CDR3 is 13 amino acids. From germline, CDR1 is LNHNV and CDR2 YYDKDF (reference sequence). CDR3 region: CATSREDRDEQYV. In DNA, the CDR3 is TGTGCCACCAGCAGAGAGGACAGGGATGAGCAGTACGTC.

DNA for the CDR3: TGTGCCAGCAGCTTGGCGGGAGATCAGCCCCAGCATTTT. It translates to CASSLAGDQPQHF. The chain combines TRBV5-5 with TRBJ1-5; D is uncertain. Germline values: CDR1 SGHKS, CDR2 YYEKEE (reference sequence). CDR3 length equals 13 residues. The germline V and J ends were trimmed by 0 bases and 5 bases, with 6 bases remaining between them.

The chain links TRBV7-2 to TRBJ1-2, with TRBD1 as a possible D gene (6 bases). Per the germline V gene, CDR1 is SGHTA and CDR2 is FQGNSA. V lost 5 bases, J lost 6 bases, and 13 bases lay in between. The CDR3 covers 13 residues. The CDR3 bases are TGTGCCAGCAGCCCAGGGGCGGGGGATGGCTACACCTTC. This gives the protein CASSPGAGDGYTF.

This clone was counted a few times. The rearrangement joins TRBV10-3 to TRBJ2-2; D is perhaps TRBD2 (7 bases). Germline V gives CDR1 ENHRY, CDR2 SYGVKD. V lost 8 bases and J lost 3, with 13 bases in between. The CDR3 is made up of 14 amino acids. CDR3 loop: CAIGGGQDTGELFF. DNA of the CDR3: TGTGCCATCGGCGGGGGCCAAGACACCGGGGAGCTGTTTTTT.

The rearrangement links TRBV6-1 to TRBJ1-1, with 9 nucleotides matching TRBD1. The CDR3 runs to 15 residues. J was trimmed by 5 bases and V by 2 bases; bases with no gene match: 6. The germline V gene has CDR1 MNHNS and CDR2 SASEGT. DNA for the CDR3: TGTGCCAGCAGTGAATCGACAGGGGGGTGGACTGAAGCTTTCTTT. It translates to CASSESTGGWTEAFF.

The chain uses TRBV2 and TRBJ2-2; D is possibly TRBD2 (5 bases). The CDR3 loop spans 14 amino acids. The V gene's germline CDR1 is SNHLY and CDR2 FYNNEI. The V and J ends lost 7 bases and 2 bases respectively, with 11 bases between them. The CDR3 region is CASIADFNTGELFF. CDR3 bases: TGTGCCAGCATTGCGGACTTCAACACCGGGGAGCTGTTTTTT.

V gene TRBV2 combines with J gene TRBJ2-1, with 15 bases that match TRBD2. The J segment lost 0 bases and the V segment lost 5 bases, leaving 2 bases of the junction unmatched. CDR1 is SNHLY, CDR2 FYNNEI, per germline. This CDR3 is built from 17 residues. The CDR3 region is CASSRTSGGASYNEQFF. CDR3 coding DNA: TGTGCCAGCAGTAGGACTAGCGGGGGGGCCTCCTACAATGAGCAGTTCTTC. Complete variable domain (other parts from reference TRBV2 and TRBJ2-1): EPEVTQTPSHQVTQMGQEVILRCVPISNHLYFYWYRQILGQKVEFLVSFYNNEISEKSEIFDDQFSVERPDGSNFTLKIRSTKLEDSAMYFCASSRTSGGASYNEQFFGPGTRLTVL.

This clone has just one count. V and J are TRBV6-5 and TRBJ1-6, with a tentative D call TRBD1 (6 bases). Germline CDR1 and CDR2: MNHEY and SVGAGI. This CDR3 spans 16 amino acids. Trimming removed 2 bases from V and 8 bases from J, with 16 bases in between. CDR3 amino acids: CASSYGRQGGDSPLHF. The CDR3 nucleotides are TGTGCCAGCAGTTACGGACGGCAAGGGGGAGATTCACCCCTCCACTTT.

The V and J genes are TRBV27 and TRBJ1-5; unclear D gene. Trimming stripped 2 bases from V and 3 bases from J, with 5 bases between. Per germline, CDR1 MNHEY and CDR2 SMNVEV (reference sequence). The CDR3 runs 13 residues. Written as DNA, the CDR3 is TGTGCCAGCAGTTTACTTTCCAATCAGCCCCAGCATTTT. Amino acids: CASSLLSNQPQHF.

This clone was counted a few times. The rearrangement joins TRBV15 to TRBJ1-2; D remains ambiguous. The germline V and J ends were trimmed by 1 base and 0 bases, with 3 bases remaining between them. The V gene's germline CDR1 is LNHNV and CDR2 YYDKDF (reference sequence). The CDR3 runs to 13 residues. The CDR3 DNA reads TGTGCCACCAGCAGAGCAACTAACTATGGCTACACCTTC. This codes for CATSRATNYGYTF.

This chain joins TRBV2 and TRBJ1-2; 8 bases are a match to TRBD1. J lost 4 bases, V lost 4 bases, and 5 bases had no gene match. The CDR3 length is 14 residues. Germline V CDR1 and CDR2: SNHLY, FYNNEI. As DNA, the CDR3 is TGTGCCAGCAGTGTACTCGGACAGGGCTATGGCTACACCTTC. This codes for CASSVLGQGYGYTF.

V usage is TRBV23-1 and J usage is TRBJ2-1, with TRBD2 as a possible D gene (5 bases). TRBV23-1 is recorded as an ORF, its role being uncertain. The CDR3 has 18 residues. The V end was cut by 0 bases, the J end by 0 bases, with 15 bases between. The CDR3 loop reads CASSQSPLGRGSYNEQFF. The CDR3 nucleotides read TGCGCCAGCAGTCAATCCCCGCTTGGTCGGGGCTCCTACAATGAGCAGTTCTTC.